Below, 27 T cell receptor beta chains from the same sample are listed, as sequenced in a study of Tregs in tolerant kidney transplant recipients. The protocol was immunoSEQ multiplex PCR, while the TCRdb copy is restricted to in-frame clones and leaves out a portion. The table has tens of thousands of clones, approximately 90% seen once; the top ten hold 4.7%. Sequencing was performed on CD8+ T cells from blood. The source of these receptors is a human donor in good health.

The genes are TRBV27 and TRBJ1-2; 7 bases fit TRBD1. The length of the CDR3 is 16 residues. V dropped 5 bases and J dropped 3; count of bases not matched to a gene: 12. Germline V gene sequence: CDR1 MNHEY, CDR2 SMNVEV (reference sequence). CDR3 loop: CASSPSTGRLDYGYTF. CDR3 DNA sequence: TGTGCCAGCAGTCCATCGACAGGGCGGCTAGACTATGGCTACACCTTC.

The genes are TRBV27 and TRBJ2-5; TRBD1 is a possible D gene (6 bases). The ends were cut back, 5 bases at V and 5 bases at J, with 27 bases in the middle. The length of the CDR3 is 18 residues. In germline, CDR1 is MNHEY, CDR2 SMNVEV (reference sequence). The CDR3 sequence: CASSQPDRGGVNYETQYF. DNA for the CDR3: TGTGCCAGCAGTCAGCCCGACCGAGGGGGTGTTAATTATGAGACCCAGTACTTC.

This chain joins TRBV2 and TRBJ1-1, with unresolved D. The CDR3 is 12 residues long. Germline V gives CDR1 SNHLY, CDR2 FYNNEI. V lost 6 bases and J 6 bases, leaving 11 bases between the germline ends. CDR3: CASRTGPPEAFF. CDR3 in DNA: TGTGCCAGCAGGACTGGGCCCCCTGAAGCTTTCTTT.

The chain has TRBV7-9 and TRBJ2-7; maybe TRBD1 (5 bases). Germline lookup yields CDR1 SEHNR and CDR2 FQNEAQ (reference sequence). V lost 1 base and J lost 3, with 10 bases in between. This CDR3 is built from 14 residues. The CDR3 nucleotides read TGTGCCAGCAGCTTAGGGCAGGGCGACTACGAGCAGTACTTC. Its translation is CASSLGQGDYEQYF.

V and J are TRBV9 and TRBJ2-3; possibly TRBD1 for D (6 bases). This CDR3 is 13 amino acids long. Germline V lookup: CDR1 SGDLS, CDR2 YYNGEE. V was shortened by 2 bases and J by 3 bases, with 7 bases between the two germline ends. The CDR3 DNA is TGTGCCAGCAGCGTGACAGGTACAGATACGCAGTATTTT. Protein sequence: CASSVTGTDTQYF.

The chain couples TRBV11-2 to TRBJ1-1; 8 positions match TRBD1. The J segment lost 2 bases and the V segment lost 5 bases, leaving 10 bases of the junction unmatched. Germline CDR1 is SGHAT and CDR2 is FQNNGV. CDR3 length: 16 residues. The CDR3, as DNA: TGTGCCAGCAGCCGGGGGGCCGGGACAGGTAACACTGAAGCTTTCTTT. This gives the protein CASSRGAGTGNTEAFF.

The rearrangement joins TRBV2 to TRBJ2-1; D is undetermined. The V gene's germline CDR1 is SNHLY and CDR2 FYNNEI. Between the trimmed V and J ends, which lost 8 bases and 4 bases, there was a span of 12 bases. This CDR3 has 13 residues. The CDR3 protein is CASFSFSYNEQFF. The CDR3 DNA is TGTGCCAGCTTTAGTTTCTCGTACAATGAGCAGTTCTTC. Full variable domain (missing parts from reference TRBV2 and TRBJ2-1): EPEVTQTPSHQVTQMGQEVILRCVPISNHLYFYWYRQILGQKVEFLVSFYNNEISEKSEIFDDQFSVERPDGSNFTLKIRSTKLEDSAMYFCASFSFSYNEQFFGPGTRLTVL.

The gene calls are TRBV27 and TRBJ1-1; perhaps TRBD1 as D (5 bases). Trimming took off 5 bases at V and 2 bases at J, with 15 bases between the two ends. CDR3 size: 15 residues. Germline CDR1 and CDR2: MNHEY and SMNVEV (reference sequence). CDR3: CASSPRGRPNTEAFF. The CDR3 nucleotides read TGTGCCAGCAGTCCCCGGGGCAGGCCAAACACTGAAGCTTTCTTT.

The gene calls are TRBV15 and TRBJ1-1, with a possible D match to TRBD1 (5 bases). The V gene's germline CDR1 is LNHNV and CDR2 YYDKDF (reference sequence). The CDR3 sequence is 15 residues long. Trimming pared 5 bases from V and 4 bases from J, leaving 17 bases between. CDR3 in amino acids: CATSDRAPGGTEAFF. CDR3 nucleotides: TGTGCCACCAGCGACCGGGCCCCGGGGGGCACTGAAGCTTTCTTT.

The chain joins TRBV27 to TRBJ2-1; 9 bases are shared with TRBD2. The CDR3 contains 15 residues. Germline CDR1 and CDR2: MNHEY and SMNVEV (reference sequence). Trimming removed 5 bases from V and 0 bases from J; junction bases left unmatched: 2. The CDR3 here is CASSGREGSYNEQFF. CDR3 nucleotide sequence: TGTGCCAGCAGTGGGCGGGAGGGCTCCTACAATGAGCAGTTCTTC.

The V and J genes are TRBV4-1 and TRBJ1-2, with D possibly matching TRBD1 (5 bases). The CDR3 length is 13 residues. Germline V gene sequence: CDR1 MGHRA, CDR2 YSYEKL. The V end was cut by 6 bases, the J end by 6 bases, with 14 bases between. This CDR3 reads CASSEGRQNGYTF. The CDR3 DNA sequence: TGCGCCAGCAGTGAAGGAAGACAGAATGGCTACACCTTC.

In DNA, the CDR3 is TGTGCCAGCAGCCCGGAGGGCGGGCCAACTAATGAAAAACTGTTTTTT. This sequence encodes CASSPEGGPTNEKLFF. The V call is TRBV5-5, the J call TRBJ1-4; D gene ambiguous. This CDR3 is 16 amino acids long. The germline V and J ends were trimmed by 4 bases and 0 bases, with 13 bases remaining between them. Germline V gene sequence: CDR1 SGHKS, CDR2 YYEKEE (reference sequence).

The chain combines TRBV7-9 with TRBJ2-1; D is undetermined. The CDR3 consists of 16 residues. The V gene's germline CDR1 is SEHNR and CDR2 FQNEAQ (reference sequence). V lost 1 base and J lost 0, with 10 bases in between. In nucleotides, the CDR3 is TGTGCCAGCAGCTTAGTCAAGGCCTCCTCCTACAATGAGCAGTTCTTC. As protein: CASSLVKASSYNEQFF.

This chain connects TRBV4-2 to TRBJ2-3; D is uncertain. The ends were cut back, 0 bases at V and 0 bases at J, with 10 bases in the middle. The germline V gene encodes CDR1 LGHNA and CDR2 YNFKEQ. The length of the CDR3 is 16 residues. In DNA, the CDR3 is TGTGCCAGCAGCCAAGATGCAGACTTGAGCACAGATACGCAGTATTTT. It translates to CASSQDADLSTDTQYF.

The rearrangement joins TRBV30 to TRBJ1-5; a weak D match, TRBD1 (5 bases). V lost 2 bases to trimming and J lost 7 bases, with 15 bases between them. The CDR3 sequence is 14 residues long. From germline, CDR1 is GTSNPN and CDR2 SVGIG (reference sequence). The CDR3 nucleotides are TGTGCCTGGAGTACCCAGGGTCTTGGGCAGCCCCAGCATTTT. Amino acids: CAWSTQGLGQPQHF.

The genes are TRBV2 and TRBJ2-2, with 7 bases identical to TRBD2. Germline CDR1 and CDR2: SNHLY and FYNNEI. V shed 7 bases, J shed 1 base, and the junction held 21 bases outside the gene matches. The CDR3 loop spans 20 amino acids. The DNA for the CDR3 is TGTGCCAGCAATTTAAGATTAGCGGGTCCCCAGGCGTGGAACACCGGGGAGCTGTTTTTT. This encodes CASNLRLAGPQAWNTGELFF.

The chain recombines TRBV6-4 with TRBJ2-3, with 10 bases that match TRBD1. The length of the CDR3 is 15 residues. J gave up 5 bases and V 3 bases, and 5 bases lay outside the gene matches. Germline V lookup: CDR1 MRHNA, CDR2 SNTAGT. The CDR3 DNA follows: TGTGCCAGCAGTGAAGCGACAGGGGGCGGAGATACGCAGTATTTT. This encodes CASSEATGGGDTQYF.

This rearrangement joins TRBV15 to TRBJ2-1; D gene uncertain. Germline assignment: CDR1 LNHNV and CDR2 YYDKDF (reference sequence). The CDR3 length is 15 residues. V was trimmed by 0 bases and J by 1 base, leaving 7 bases between them. The DNA for the CDR3 is TGTGCCACCAGCAGAGAGAGAGCTTCCTACAATGAGCAGTTCTTC. It encodes CATSRERASYNEQFF.

This rearrangement joins TRBV6-5 to TRBJ1-5; TRBD1 aligns across 7 bases. The ends lost 6 bases at V and 4 bases at J; junction bases unmatched: 9. The CDR3 is 15 amino acids. Germline V gives CDR1 MNHEY, CDR2 SVGAGI. Here the CDR3 reads CASSLWAGGNQPQHF. CDR3 in DNA: TGTGCCAGCAGCCTCTGGGCAGGGGGAAATCAGCCCCAGCATTTT.

J is TRBJ2-7 and V is TRBV5-1; no reliable D call. This CDR3 has 13 amino acids. CDR1 and CDR2 (germline): SGHRS, YFSETQ. Trimming cost V 6 bases and J 0 bases, with 10 bases left between them. The CDR3 here is CASNRVGSYEQYF. The CDR3 DNA is TGCGCCAGCAATCGGGTCGGCTCCTACGAGCAGTACTTC.

The chain has TRBV5-6 and TRBJ1-1; D not resolved. Trimming took off 4 bases at V and 1 base at J, with 17 bases between the two ends. The CDR3 contains 16 residues. Germline CDR1 reads SGHDT; CDR2 reads YYEEEE. CDR3 protein: CASSPLARQSNTEAFF. For the CDR3, the DNA is TGTGCCAGCAGCCCCTTGGCGAGACAATCGAACACTGAAGCTTTCTTT.

The chain links TRBV6-1 to TRBJ1-2; no firm D call. CDR3 length: 15 amino acids. Trimming shortened V by 6 bases and J by 0 bases, and 14 bases separated the two germline ends. In germline, CDR1 is MNHNS, CDR2 SASEGT. This CDR3 is CASRPTGSANYGYTF. The CDR3 DNA sequence: TGTGCCAGCAGACCCACTGGCTCCGCTAACTATGGCTACACCTTC.

This chain links TRBV4-1 with TRBJ2-7; 8 bases line up with TRBD1. With 6 bases clipped from V and 4 bases from J, the junction kept 11 bases outside the gene matches. The V gene's germline CDR1 is MGHRA and CDR2 YSYEKL. The CDR3 consists of 15 residues. The CDR3 DNA sequence: TGCGCCAGCAGTCTTACTCCAGGGGGCGGGTACGAGCAGTACTTC. It yields the protein CASSLTPGGGYEQYF.

This chain links TRBV6-5 with TRBJ1-3; D gene unclear. Per germline, CDR1 MNHEY and CDR2 SVGAGI. V was cut by 2 bases and J by 0 bases, with 8 bases left in between. The CDR3 sequence is 15 residues long. This chain's CDR3 is CASSYDGNSGNTIYF. DNA of the CDR3: TGTGCCAGCAGTTACGACGGCAACTCTGGAAACACCATATATTTT.

This chain links TRBV6-4 with TRBJ2-2, with 10 bases matching TRBD2. Per the germline V gene, CDR1 is MRHNA and CDR2 is SNTAGT. The CDR3 contains 15 residues. With 7 bases clipped from V and 2 bases from J, the junction kept 4 bases outside the gene matches. The CDR3: CASTASGGNTGELFF. Written as DNA, the CDR3 is TGTGCCAGCACAGCTAGCGGGGGAAACACCGGGGAGCTGTTTTTT.

The chain carries TRBV27 and TRBJ1-1; D is perhaps TRBD1 (5 bases). CDR1 and CDR2 from the germline V gene are MNHEY and SMNVEV (reference sequence). The V and J ends lost 3 bases and 1 base respectively, with 12 bases between them. The CDR3 covers 15 residues. The CDR3, as DNA: TGTGCCAGCAGTTTTGACCGGGGCTGGAACACTGAAGCTTTCTTT. It is translated as CASSFDRGWNTEAFF.

The sample holds one count of this clone. This same CDR3 is encoded by further DNA sequences in the sample. The chain couples TRBV10-3 to TRBJ2-3; D gene unclear. Trimming removed 2 bases at V and 3 bases at J, with 6 bases between. This CDR3 region has 13 residues. CDR1 is ENHRY, CDR2 SYGVKD, per germline. The CDR3 DNA reads as TGTGCCATCAGTGAGCCGTTAACAGATACGCAGTATTTT. It is translated as CAISEPLTDTQYF.